This entry lists 32 T cell receptor beta chains sequenced from one sample in a study of blood T cells in healthy people across ages (dated by TCRdb to the mid-2010s). Library creation used 5' RACE. The listed sequencing device is Illumina HiSeq 2500. The second PCR ran for roughly 6 to 11 cycles and used a J-beta primer mix along with a sample-barcoded 5' primer. Starting from the raw public reads, TCRdb applied fastp trimming at Q25, assembled clones with MiXCR and retained in-frame beta chains. For every CDR3 protein sequence, its rows merge into one entry that carries the most common genes and DNA. The sample includes about 1,000,000 distinct CDR3 sequences, with under 45% observed a single time. Jointly, the top ten make up around 18% of the sample. What was sequenced was blood. Receptor source: a woman aged 55 to 70 in good health.

This sequence joins TRBV7-6 and TRBJ2-5; 7 positions agree with TRBD1. The CDR3 length is 15 residues. Per the germline V gene, CDR1 is SGHVS and CDR2 is FNYEAQ. V lost 5 bases and J lost 7; bases outside the gene matches: 13. The CDR3 DNA reads TGTGCCAGCAGCCACAAGCGACAGGGTGGCTGGACCCAGTACTTC. Translated: CASSHKRQGGWTQYF.

Comments on this clonotype: It may be a read error: a sequence one base away is much more abundant. V usage is TRBV6-5 and J usage is TRBJ2-7; 8 bases are a match to TRBD1. The CDR3 spans 14 residues. From germline, CDR1 is MNHEY and CDR2 SVGAGI. Trimming at V came to 8 bases and at J to 3 bases, leaving 9 bases not matched to a gene. The CDR3 spells CASGSPGGGYEQYF. The CDR3 DNA is TGTGCCAGCGGCTCCCCAGGGGGCGGCTACGAGCAGTACTTC.

Notes on this clonotype: Since a much larger clone is just one base distant, this may be a read error. CDR3 sequence: CASSVNRRDNEQYF. The CDR3 coding sequence is TGTGCCAGCAGCGTAAATCGGAGAGACAATGAGCAGTACTTC. V gene TRBV9 combines with J gene TRBJ2-5; D not certain. This CDR3 is built from 14 residues. The ends were cut back, 1 base at V and 11 bases at J, with 18 bases in the middle. Per the germline V gene, CDR1 is SGDLS and CDR2 is YYNGEE.

V and J are TRBV28 and TRBJ2-5; tentatively, D is TRBD1 (7 bases). Trimming took off 2 bases at V and 4 bases at J, with 11 bases between the two ends. Germline loops: CDR1 MDHEN, CDR2 SYDVKM. The CDR3 is 14 residues long. The CDR3 region has the DNA TGTGCCAGCAGTTTACCGCAGGGGGGAGAGACCCAGTACTTC. This translates into CASSLPQGGETQYF.

This clonotype has just a few counts. The chain is built from TRBV6-5 and TRBJ2-1; D uncertain. The CDR3 loop spans 13 amino acids. Germline V lookup: CDR1 MNHEY, CDR2 SVGAGI. V was cut by 2 bases and J by 10 bases, with 12 bases left in between. The CDR3 DNA is TGTGCCAGCAGTTACGGAGCGCGAAGGGAGCAGTTCTTC. Translating it yields CASSYGARREQFF.

This clonotype has a handful of counts. The J gene is TRBJ1-2, the V gene TRBV28; TRBD1 matches 12 bases. V lost 6 bases to trimming and J lost 7 bases; unmatched junction nucleotides: 15. CDR1 MDHEN and CDR2 SYDVKM come from the germline V gene. This CDR3 region has 17 residues. CDR3 in amino acids: CASSYLRDRGRSGGYTF. In DNA form, the CDR3 reads TGTGCCAGCAGCTACCTTCGGGACAGGGGGCGTTCGGGTGGCTACACCTTC.

The chain employs TRBV20-1 and TRBJ2-3; D might be TRBD2 (6 bases). The CDR3 sequence is 16 residues long. V was cut by 0 bases and J by 3 bases, with 16 bases left in between. Germline-derived CDR1 and CDR2 are DFQATT and SNEGSKA (reference sequence). The CDR3 sequence: CSARDPGTDVTDTQYF. The CDR3 region has the DNA TGCAGTGCTAGAGATCCCGGGACTGATGTTACAGATACGCAGTATTTT.

The chain employs TRBV28 and TRBJ2-5; no clear D. The J call may be wrong; the DNA end is better matched by TRBJ2-7. The germline gives CDR1 MDHEN, CDR2 SYDVKM. The length of the CDR3 is 13 residues. CDR3: CASSAANPYEQYF. CDR3 in DNA: TGTGCCAGCAGCGCGGCTAACCCCTACGAGCAGTACTTC.

In regard to this clonotype: A much larger clonotype is one base distant, so this may be a read error. The chain has TRBV6-5 and TRBJ1-2; the match to TRBD1 covers 10 bases. V lost 2 bases to trimming and J lost 3 bases; unmatched junction nucleotides: 0. CDR3 length: 14 amino acids. Per germline, CDR1 MNHEY and CDR2 SVGAGI. CDR3 sequence reads: CASSYGTGDYGYTF. In DNA form, the CDR3 reads TGTGCCAGCAGTTACGGGACAGGGGACTATGGCTACACCTTC.

The gene calls are TRBV20-1 and TRBJ2-7; TRBD2 matches at 13 bases. This CDR3 spans 16 amino acids. Germline V gene sequence: CDR1 DFQATT, CDR2 SNEGSKA (reference sequence). J was trimmed by 2 bases and V by 0 bases; bases with no gene match: 4. For the CDR3, the DNA is TGCAGTGCTAGAGATCAGACTAGCGGGAGGACCTACGAGCAGTACTTC. This encodes CSARDQTSGRTYEQYF.

On this clonotype: One end of the junction fails to match germline, which may point to a read error. This chain connects TRBV12-3 or TRBV12-4 to TRBJ2-7; 9 bases are a match to TRBD2. The CDR3 runs to 14 residues. The CDR3 nucleotides read TGTGCCAGCAGATTAGCGGGAGCGGATTACGAGCAGTACTTC. Residues: CASRLAGADYEQYF.

On this clonotype itself: An end of the junction differs from the germline gene, which may be a read error. The rearrangement joins TRBV27 to TRBJ2-7; D could derive from TRBD1 or TRBD2 (5 bases each). The CDR3 loop spans 13 amino acids. Germline V gives CDR1 MNHEY, CDR2 SMNVEV (reference sequence). CDR3 in amino acids: CVSSLGTFREQYF. For the CDR3, the DNA is TGTGTCAGCAGTTTAGGGACCTTCCGGGAGCAGTACTTC.

The chain uses TRBV20-1 and TRBJ2-1; D call uncertain. The germline V gene has CDR1 DFQATT and CDR2 SNEGSKA (reference sequence). This CDR3 region has 13 residues. Trimming stripped 3 bases from V and 7 bases from J, with 13 bases between. The CDR3 coding sequence is TGCAGTGCTAGTAGCAGGCTGACGAATGAGCAGTTCTTC. This translates into CSASSRLTNEQFF.

The chain recombines TRBV15 with TRBJ2-1; perhaps TRBD1 as D (6 bases). V lost 1 base and J 5 bases, leaving 9 bases between the germline ends. Germline V CDR1 and CDR2: LNHNV, YYDKDF (reference sequence). This CDR3 contains 14 residues. Here the CDR3 reads CATSRGTVDNEQFF. DNA of the CDR3: TGTGCCACCAGCAGAGGGACAGTGGACAATGAGCAGTTCTTC.

The sample holds a few counts of this clonotype. The genes are TRBV20-1 and TRBJ2-5; 8 bases are a match to TRBD2. The CDR3 runs to 14 residues. J was trimmed by 4 bases and V by 1 base; bases with no gene match: 5. Germline CDR1 DFQATT, CDR2 SNEGSKA (reference sequence). The CDR3 DNA is TGCAGTGCTAGAGTATCCGGGGGGGGAGAGACCCAGTACTTC. Its protein product is CSARVSGGGETQYF.

This clonotype appeared a few times. The chain has TRBV7-2 and TRBJ2-5; 9 bases map to TRBD2. Trimming removed 5 bases from V and 3 bases from J; junction bases left unmatched: 7. This CDR3 is 15 amino acids long. The germline V gene has CDR1 SGHTA and CDR2 FQGNSA. The CDR3 coding sequence is TGTGCCAGCAGCGGCCCGGGACTAGCAAAAGAGACCCAGTACTTC. Translating gives CASSGPGLAKETQYF. Using reference TRBV7-2 and TRBJ2-5 for the parts outside the CDR3, the full variable domain is GAGVSQSPSNKVTEKGKDVELRCDPISGHTALYWYRQSLGQGLEFLIYFQGNSAPDKSGLPSDRFSAERTGGSVSTLTIQRTQQEDSAVYLCASSGPGLAKETQYFGPGTRLLVL.

The chain recombines TRBV7-9 with TRBJ1-2, with 7 bases that match TRBD1. CDR3 size: 14 residues. Germline CDR1 SEHNR, CDR2 FQNEAQ (reference sequence). The V segment lost 0 bases and the J segment 8 bases; nucleotides outside the gene matches: 6. The CDR3 nucleotides are TGTGCCAGCAGCTTAGCCGACAGGGTATCGGGCTACACCTTC. As protein: CASSLADRVSGYTF.

This chain links TRBV20-1 with TRBJ2-7; maybe TRBD2 (6 bases). Trimming removed 0 bases at V and 3 bases at J, with 15 bases between. Germline assignment: CDR1 DFQATT and CDR2 SNEGSKA (reference sequence). This CDR3 region has 15 residues. CDR3 residues: CSARDMSASVYEQYF. The CDR3 DNA is TGCAGTGCTAGAGATATGTCCGCTAGCGTCTACGAGCAGTACTTC.

The chain couples TRBV29-1 to TRBJ2-2; the D is unclear. The CDR3 runs 16 residues. Germline-derived CDR1 and CDR2 are SQVTM and ANQGSEA. V lost 6 bases, J lost 1 base, and 18 bases lay in between. CDR3 nucleotides: TGCAGCGTGTCCGCCCCTGGCGGTATGAACACCGGGGAGCTGTTTTTT. It specifies CSVSAPGGMNTGELFF.

This clonotype was counted at least ten times. J is TRBJ2-7 and V is TRBV11-2, with D possibly matching TRBD2 (6 bases). Trimming stripped 2 bases from V and 3 bases from J, with 14 bases between. Germline-derived CDR1 and CDR2 are SGHAT and FQNNGV. The CDR3 sequence is 15 residues long. CDR3 DNA: TGTGCCAGCAGCTTATTTGGGGGGAGTCTCTACGAGCAGTACTTC. Amino acid sequence: CASSLFGGSLYEQYF.

V usage is TRBV20-1 and J usage is TRBJ2-3; maybe TRBD2 (6 bases). The V and J ends lost 0 bases and 5 bases respectively, with 15 bases between them. CDR1 DFQATT and CDR2 SNEGSKA come from the germline V gene (reference sequence). This CDR3 has 15 amino acids. CDR3 in amino acids: CSARDGAGYLDTQYF. CDR3 sequence (DNA): TGCAGTGCTAGAGATGGGGCGGGATATCTAGATACGCAGTATTTT.

This clonotype showed up just a few times. The chain recombines TRBV7-3 with TRBJ2-5; 11 bases are a match to TRBD1. This CDR3 spans 15 amino acids. Germline-derived CDR1 and CDR2 are SGHTA and FQGTGA. V lost 5 bases and J lost 4; bases outside the gene matches: 6. The chain's CDR3 is CASSKTGTGGETQYF. CDR3 DNA sequence: TGTGCCAGCAGCAAAACCGGGACAGGGGGAGAGACCCAGTACTTC.

CDR3 loop: CASNGGTSGTPSYEQYF. The CDR3 DNA sequence: TGTGCCAGCAACGGCGGGACTAGCGGGACCCCCTCCTACGAGCAGTACTTC. The chain links TRBV14 to TRBJ2-7; 13 bases align to TRBD2. Trimming cost V 7 bases and J 0 bases; bases outside gene matches: 9. Per the germline V gene, CDR1 is SGHDN and CDR2 is FVKESK. The CDR3 contains 17 residues.

CDR3 region: CSARVPTDFNSPLHF. DNA for the CDR3: TGCAGTGCTAGAGTGCCGACAGATTTTAATTCACCCCTCCACTTT. The chain joins TRBV20-1 to TRBJ1-6; TRBD1 is a possible D gene (5 bases). Germline V gene lookup returns CDR1 DFQATT and CDR2 SNEGSKA (reference sequence). CDR3 length equals 15 residues. V lost 1 base to trimming and J lost 6 bases, with 13 bases between them.

The J gene is TRBJ2-7, the V gene TRBV5-1, with 8 bases aligning to TRBD1. This CDR3 is built from 16 residues. V shed 0 bases, J shed 4 bases, and the junction held 9 bases outside the gene matches. CDR1 is SGHRS, CDR2 YFSETQ, per germline. CDR3 nucleotides: TGCGCCAGCAGCTTGGCCCTTAGACAGGGGTCTTACGAGCAGTACTTC. It encodes CASSLALRQGSYEQYF. Full variable domain (outside the CDR3, taken from reference TRBV5-1 and TRBJ2-7): KAGVTQTPRYLIKTRGQQVTLSCSPISGHRSVSWYQQTPGQGLQFLFEYFSETQRNKGNFPGRFSGRQFSNSRSEMNVSTLELGDSALYLCASSLALRQGSYEQYFGPGTRLTVT.

V is TRBV6-1 and J is TRBJ2-1, with 12 bases aligning to TRBD2. J lost 8 bases, V lost 5 bases, and 13 bases had no gene match. This CDR3 is 17 amino acids long. The germline V gene encodes CDR1 MNHNS and CDR2 SASEGT. This CDR3 is CASSPTSGSTGAYEQFF. Written as DNA, the CDR3 is TGTGCCAGCAGTCCGACTAGCGGGAGCACGGGGGCCTATGAGCAGTTCTTC.

The genes are TRBV27 and TRBJ1-5, with no clear D. The length of the CDR3 is 14 residues. The V end lost 1 base, the J end lost 3 bases, and 7 bases lay between the germline ends. Germline values: CDR1 MNHEY, CDR2 SMNVEV (reference sequence). The CDR3 DNA sequence: TGTGCCAGCAGTTTATACCCTTTCAATCAGCCCCAGCATTTT. Translating gives CASSLYPFNQPQHF.

V and J are TRBV12-5 and TRBJ2-3; D perhaps matches TRBD2 (5 bases). The CDR3 runs 15 residues. V lost 6 bases to trimming and J lost 2 bases, with 15 bases between them. Germline-derived CDR1 and CDR2 are LGHNT and FRNRAP. CDR3 residues: CASGTTGSFTDTQYF. Here the CDR3 DNA reads TGTGCTAGTGGCACCACGGGGAGTTTCACAGATACGCAGTATTTT.

V usage is TRBV15 and J usage is TRBJ2-5; D is perhaps TRBD1 (6 bases). The germline V and J ends were trimmed by 3 bases and 1 base, with 12 bases remaining between them. CDR1 is LNHNV and CDR2 is YYDKDF in the germline V gene (reference sequence). The CDR3 is 15 amino acids. The CDR3 region has the DNA TGTGCCACCAGCAGGGATACAGGGCCCCAAGAGACCCAGTACTTC. This encodes CATSRDTGPQETQYF.

In this sample, this clonotype turned up a few times. V usage is TRBV3-1 and J usage is TRBJ2-3, with TRBD2 as a possible D gene (5 bases). Germline lookup yields CDR1 LGHDT and CDR2 YNNKEL (reference sequence). V was pared by 2 bases and J by 3 bases, with 12 bases between. This CDR3 has 15 residues. CDR3 nucleotide sequence: TGTGCCAGCAGCCAAACTAGACCCGGGACAGATACGCAGTATTTT. Translation gives CASSQTRPGTDTQYF.

This sequence joins TRBV10-3 and TRBJ2-7; D gene unclear. Germline lookup yields CDR1 ENHRY and CDR2 SYGVKD. Between the trimmed V and J ends, which lost 4 bases and 7 bases, there was a span of 11 bases. CDR3 length equals 12 residues. CDR3: CAISGSGTEQYF. The DNA of the CDR3 is TGTGCCATCAGTGGGTCCGGTACTGAGCAGTACTTC.

In its sample, this clonotype was seen many times. This rearrangement joins TRBV29-1 to TRBJ2-5; no clear D. Trimming took 4 bases from V and 5 from J, leaving 11 bases between them. Per germline, CDR1 SQVTM and CDR2 ANQGSEA. The CDR3 runs to 12 residues. Here the CDR3 reads CSVGAMGETQYF. DNA for the CDR3: TGCAGCGTTGGAGCTATGGGGGAGACCCAGTACTTC.